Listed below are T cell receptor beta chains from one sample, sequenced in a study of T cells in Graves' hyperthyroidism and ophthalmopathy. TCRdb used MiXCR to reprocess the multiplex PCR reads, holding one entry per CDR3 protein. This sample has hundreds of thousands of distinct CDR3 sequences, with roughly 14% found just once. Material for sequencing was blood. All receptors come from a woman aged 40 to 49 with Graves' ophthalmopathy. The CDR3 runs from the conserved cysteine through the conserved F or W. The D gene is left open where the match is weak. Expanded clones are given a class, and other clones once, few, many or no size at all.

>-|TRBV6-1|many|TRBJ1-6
TGTGCCAGCCTCGTGGGCTCCTATAATTCACCCCTCCACTTT
CASLVGSYNSPLHF
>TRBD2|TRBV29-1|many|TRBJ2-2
TGCAGCGTTGAACTGGGTGGGCTAGCGGGATTGCCCGGGGAGCTGTTTTTT
CSVELGGLAGLPGELFF
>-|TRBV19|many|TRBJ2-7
TGTGCCAGTAGTACGCTGGAAAGCACCTACGAGCAGTACTTC
CASSTLESTYEQYF
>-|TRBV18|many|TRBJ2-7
TGTGCCAGCAGCCCCCCAACGTCCTACGAGCAGTACTTC
CASSPPTSYEQYF
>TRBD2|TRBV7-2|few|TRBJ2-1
TGTGCCAGCAGCTTAAGGGGGTGGGCGGGAGGTAGCAATGAGCAGTTCTTC
CASSLRGWAGGSNEQFF
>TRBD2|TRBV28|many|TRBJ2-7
TGTGCCAGCGGACTAGCCGGGTACGAGCAGTACTTC
CASGLAGYEQYF
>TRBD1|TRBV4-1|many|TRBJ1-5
TGCGCCAGCAGCCAAACCGAGGGACAGGGGTCTCAGCCCCAGCATTTT
CASSQTEGQGSQPQHF
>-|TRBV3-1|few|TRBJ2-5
TGTGCCAGCAGTCAAACTCGCCTAGAGACCCAGTACTTC
CASSQTRLETQYF
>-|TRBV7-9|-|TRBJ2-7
TGTGCCAGCAGCTTCGCAGACAGGTTCAACGAGCAGTACTTC
CASSFADRFNEQYF
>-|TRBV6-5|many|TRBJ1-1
TGTGCCAGCAGTTACGCAGGGATACCTGAAGCTTTCTTT
CASSYAGIPEAFF
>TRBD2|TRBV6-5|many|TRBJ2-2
TGTGCCAGCAGTTCCCAGCGGGGTGCCACCGGGGAGCTGTTTTTT
CASSSQRGATGELFF
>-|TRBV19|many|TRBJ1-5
TGTGCCAGTAGCAGAAGACAGTACAATCAGCCCCAGCATTTT
CASSRRQYNQPQHF
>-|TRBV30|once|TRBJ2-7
TGTGCCTGCCCCGGGAGTGCCCACGAGCAGTACTTC
CACPGSAHEQYF
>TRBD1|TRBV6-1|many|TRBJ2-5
TGTGCCAGCAGTCTCGGACAGGAAACCTTTCAAGAGACCCAGTACTTC
CASSLGQETFQETQYF
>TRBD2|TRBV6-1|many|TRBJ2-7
TGTGCCAGCAGGCGACCAGGGTCTAGCGGTACCTACGAGCAGTACTTC
CASRRPGSSGTYEQYF
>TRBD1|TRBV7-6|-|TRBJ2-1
TGTGCCAGCACCCGGACAGGGGGCGGTGAGCAGTTCTTC
CASTRTGGGEQFF
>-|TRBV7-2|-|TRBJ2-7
TGTGCCAGCAGTTCCGGGACTGTGAGAAACGAGCAGTACTTC
CASSSGTVRNEQYF
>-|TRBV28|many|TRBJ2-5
TGTGCCAGCAGTTTGGGCCGGGCAGGGGAGACCCAGTACTTC
CASSLGRAGETQYF
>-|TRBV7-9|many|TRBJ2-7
TGTGCCAGCAGCGACTCAGGGAAGTGGTACGAGCAGTACTTC
CASSDSGKWYEQYF
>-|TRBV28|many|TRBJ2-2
TGTGCCAGCAGTTCTCAGGAGAACACCGGGGAGCTGTTTTTT
CASSSQENTGELFF
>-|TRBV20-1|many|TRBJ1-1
TGCAGTGCTAGGGCTTTCGACACTGAAGCTTTCTTT
CSARAFDTEAFF
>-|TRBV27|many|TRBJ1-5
TGTGCCAGCAGTTCGGGTCTGGAATATAGCAATCAGCCCCAGCATTTT
CASSSGLEYSNQPQHF
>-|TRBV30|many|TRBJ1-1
TGTGCCTGGAGTGTACAGGCTGAAGCTTTCTTT
CAWSVQAEAFF
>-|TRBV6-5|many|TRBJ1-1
TGTGCCAGCAGTTACTCGCCCTCCGGGGGCACTGAAGCTTTCTTT
CASSYSPSGGTEAFF
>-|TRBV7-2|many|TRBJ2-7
TGTGCCAGCAGCCCTCCGACTTCCGGGGTTTACGAGCAGTACTTC
CASSPPTSGVYEQYF
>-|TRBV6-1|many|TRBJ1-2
TGTGCCAGCAGTCCCTTCAGGGACGGGATCTATGGCTACACCTTC
CASSPFRDGIYGYTF